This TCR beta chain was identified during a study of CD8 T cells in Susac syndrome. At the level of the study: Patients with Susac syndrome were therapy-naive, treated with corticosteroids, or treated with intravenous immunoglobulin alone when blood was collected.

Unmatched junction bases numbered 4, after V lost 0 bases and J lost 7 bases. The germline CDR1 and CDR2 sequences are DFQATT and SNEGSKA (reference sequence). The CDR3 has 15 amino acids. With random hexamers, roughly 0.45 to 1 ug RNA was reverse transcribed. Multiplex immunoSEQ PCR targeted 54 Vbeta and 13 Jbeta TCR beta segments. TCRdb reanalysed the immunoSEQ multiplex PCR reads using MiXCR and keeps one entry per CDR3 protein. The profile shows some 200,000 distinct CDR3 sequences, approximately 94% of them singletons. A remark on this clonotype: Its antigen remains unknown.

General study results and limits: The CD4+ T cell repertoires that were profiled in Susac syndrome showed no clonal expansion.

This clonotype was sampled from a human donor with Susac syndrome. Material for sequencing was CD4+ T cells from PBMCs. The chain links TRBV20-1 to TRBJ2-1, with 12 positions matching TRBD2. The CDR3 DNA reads TGCAGTGCTAGAGACCGACTAGCGGGGGAGAATGAGCAGTTCTTC. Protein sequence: CSARDRLAGENEQFF.